This entry lists 8 T cell receptor beta chains sequenced from one sample in a study of immune characterization of retroperitoneal liposarcoma. TCRdb re-analysed the PCR reads in MiXCR, keeping a single row per CDR3 protein. This sample has about 10,000 distinct CDR3 sequences, with around a quarter found just once. Sequences were obtained from tumor tissue. Every receptor here comes from a male donor with retroperitoneal liposarcoma.

As to this clonotype: Since the CDR3 does not end with the conserved phenylalanine or tryptophan, this likely comes from a read error. The rearrangement links TRBV11-2 to TRBJ2-1, with 9 bases matching TRBD1. Germline lookup yields CDR1 SGHAT and CDR2 FQNNGV. Unmatched junction bases numbered 15, after V lost 5 bases and J lost 10 bases. This CDR3 has 16 amino acids. The DNA for the CDR3 is TGTGCCAGCAGCCCCGGGACAGGGCTACCACCCTACGAGCAGTTCTCC. This gives the protein CASSPGTGLPPYEQFS.

J is TRBJ2-3 and V is TRBV27; TRBD2 aligns across 14 bases. Germline assignment: CDR1 MNHEY and CDR2 SMNVEV (reference sequence). CDR3 length: 16 residues. Trimming at V came to 6 bases and at J to 6 bases, leaving 8 bases not matched to a gene. This CDR3 reads CASSRLAGGPADTQYF. In nucleotides, the CDR3 is TGTGCCAGCAGCCGACTAGCGGGAGGGCCTGCTGATACGCAGTATTTT.

Relative to its sample, this clonotype is medium-sized. J is TRBJ2-5 and V is TRBV6-1; TRBD2 matches 15 bases. The germline gives CDR1 MNHNS, CDR2 SASEGT. Unmatched junction bases numbered 1, after V lost 4 bases and J lost 4 bases. The CDR3 spans 15 residues. The CDR3 reads CASSGTSGGAETQYF. The CDR3, as DNA: TGTGCCAGCAGTGGGACTAGCGGGGGGGCAGAGACCCAGTACTTC.

The chain has TRBV11-2 and TRBJ2-1; D remains ambiguous. The CDR3 contains 12 residues. V shed 5 bases and J shed 5 bases, with 7 bases lying between them. Germline-derived CDR1 and CDR2 are SGHAT and FQNNGV. The CDR3 DNA sequence: TGTGCCAGCAGCCCCAGGCACAATGAGCAGTTCTTC. This gives the protein CASSPRHNEQFF.

This clonotype is medium-sized within its sample. The chain links TRBV7-2 to TRBJ2-1; D might be TRBD2 (6 bases). The J call could be wrong; TRBJ2-7 is a better fit for the DNA end. Germline V lookup: CDR1 SGHTA, CDR2 FQGNSA. The CDR3 is 15 amino acids. The CDR3 bases are TGTGCCAGCAGCTTAGAGATGGGGGGAAACTACGAGCAGTACTTC. This codes for CASSLEMGGNYEQYF.

V gene TRBV6-6 combines with J gene TRBJ2-4; the match to TRBD2 covers 9 bases. CDR1 and CDR2 from the germline V gene are MNHNY and SVGAGI (reference sequence). The V gene end was trimmed by 5 bases and the J gene end by 5 bases; junction bases not matched to a gene: 4. The length of the CDR3 is 14 residues. CDR3 region: CASSRGTSQNIQYF. CDR3 bases: TGTGCCAGCAGTAGAGGGACTAGCCAAAACATTCAGTACTTC.

This clonotype occurred many times. The chain employs TRBV7-2 and TRBJ2-1, with D possibly matching TRBD2 (6 bases). Germline-derived CDR1 and CDR2 are SGHTA and FQGNSA. There are 16 residues in the CDR3. V was trimmed by 5 bases and J by 10 bases, leaving 24 bases between them. The CDR3 DNA reads as TGTGCCAGCAGCAGCTATCGGGAGAGCCCCTCCTACGAGCAGTTCTTC. Protein: CASSSYRESPSYEQFF.

This clonotype is labeled as medium-sized. The chain couples TRBV6-1 to TRBJ2-3; no firm D call. CDR3 size: 12 residues. The V gene's germline CDR1 is MNHNS and CDR2 SASEGT. V was clipped by 2 bases and J by 11 bases, with 11 bases between them. The CDR3 is CASSELSPLQYF. DNA of the CDR3: TGTGCCAGCAGTGAATTGTCGCCATTGCAGTATTTT.